This entry is about one T cell receptor beta chain. These data come from a study of blood T cell repertoires in COVID-19. For the study at large: Specimens from acute and convalescent COVID-19 originated in the United States, Italy and Spain. T cells, B-cell-depleted T cells, or PBMCs provided the cDNA or gDNA that served as material.

The CDR3 totals 12 residues. V was trimmed by 3 bases and J by 7 bases, leaving 9 bases between them. Cohort 3 recovered donors had two negative PCRs, clearance, or symptom resolution. The protocol was immunoSEQ multiplex PCR, while the TCRdb copy is restricted to in-frame clones and leaves out a portion. The sample lists some 130,000 clones; around 83% were seen once. The source is a man aged 30 to 39 who had recovered from COVID-19. The chain links TRBV12-3 or TRBV12-4 to TRBJ1-2; D unclear. The sequenced sample consisted of PBMCs or T cells enriched from blood (not recorded which). The DNA of the CDR3 is TGTGCCAGCAGTTTTCAAGAGGGTGGCTACACCTTC. It codes for CASSFQEGGYTF.